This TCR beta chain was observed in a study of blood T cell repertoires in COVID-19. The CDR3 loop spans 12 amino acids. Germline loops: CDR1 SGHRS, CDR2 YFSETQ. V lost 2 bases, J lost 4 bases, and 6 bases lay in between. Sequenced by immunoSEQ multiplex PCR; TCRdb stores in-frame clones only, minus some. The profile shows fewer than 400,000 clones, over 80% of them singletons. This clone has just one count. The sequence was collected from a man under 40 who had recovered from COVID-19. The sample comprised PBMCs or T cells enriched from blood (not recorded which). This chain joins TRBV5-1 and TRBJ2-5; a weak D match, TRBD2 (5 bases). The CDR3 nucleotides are TGCGCCAGCAGCTTTGGGAGAGAGACCCAGTACTTC. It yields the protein CASSFGRETQYF.